The 10 T cell receptor beta chains in this list originate from one sample, sequenced in a study of T cells after yellow fever vaccination. TCRdb re-called the 5' RACE reads with MiXCR, one entry per CDR3 protein. The table includes 400,000 or so distinct CDR3 sequences, approximately 18% detected once. The material sequenced was PBMCs, taken before the yellow fever booster vaccination. Every receptor here comes from a man younger than 35 who received the YFV17D yellow fever vaccine.

This clonotype was recorded a few times. The chain carries TRBV6-5 and TRBJ2-3, with 8 nucleotides matching TRBD1. There are 16 residues in the CDR3. The germline CDR1 and CDR2 sequences are MNHEY and SVGAGI. V trimming: 6 bases; J trimming: 4 bases; junction bases outside the gene matches: 12. CDR3 bases: TGTGCCAGCAGCGAGGCACAGGGGGTGCTTCCAGATACGCAGTATTTT. It encodes CASSEAQGVLPDTQYF.

This clonotype was found a few times. The chain has TRBV12-3 or TRBV12-4 and TRBJ2-1; 9 bases line up with TRBD1. The V gene end was trimmed by 1 base and the J gene end by 13 bases; junction bases not matched to a gene: 8. This CDR3 has 14 amino acids. This CDR3 reads CASSLEDRQGGQFF. CDR3 sequence (DNA): TGTGCCAGCAGTTTAGAGGACCGACAGGGGGGCCAGTTCTTC.

This clonotype was picked up a small number of times. This sequence joins TRBV4-3 and TRBJ1-2, with D tentatively TRBD1 (5 bases). This CDR3 region has 14 residues. Germline V gene data show CDR1 as LGHNA and CDR2 as YSLEER. The ends were cut back, 4 bases at V and 8 bases at J, with 17 bases in the middle. In DNA, the CDR3 is TGCGCCAGCAGCCTCGGGACGGTAGGCGTAGGCTACACCTTC. As protein: CASSLGTVGVGYTF.

The rearrangement joins TRBV7-9 to TRBJ2-7, with TRBD1 matching 9 bases. The CDR3 runs to 12 residues. Looked up from germline, CDR1 is SEHNR and CDR2 is FQNEAQ (reference sequence). V gave up 4 bases and J gave up 6 bases; unmatched junction bases: 1. The CDR3 nucleotides read TGTGCCAGCAGCTACAGGGGGCGCGAGCAGTACTTC. Encoded protein: CASSYRGREQYF.

The chain recombines TRBV3-1 with TRBJ2-5; no definite D call. CDR3 length equals 12 residues. Per the germline V gene, CDR1 is LGHDT and CDR2 is YNNKEL (reference sequence). V gave up 3 bases and J gave up 3 bases, with 5 bases separating them. The CDR3 spells CASSQNKETQYF. CDR3 DNA sequence: TGTGCCAGCAGCCAGAATAAAGAGACCCAGTACTTC.

CDR3 residues: CASRTTGGDSPLHF. The CDR3 DNA sequence: TGTGCCAGCAGGACGACAGGGGGTGATTCACCCCTCCACTTT. This chain joins TRBV12-3 or TRBV12-4 and TRBJ1-6, with 9 bases that match TRBD1. This CDR3 has 14 amino acids. V shed 6 bases and J 8 bases; nucleotides not matched to a gene: 5.

A few counts support this clonotype. The V call is TRBV4-3, the J call TRBJ2-5; D is unresolved. CDR3 size: 13 residues. Germline values: CDR1 LGHNA, CDR2 YSLEER. The V and J ends lost 6 bases and 1 base respectively, with 9 bases between them. The DNA for the CDR3 is TGCGCCAGCAGTGTTCGGAGCCAAGAGACCCAGTACTTC. It specifies CASSVRSQETQYF.

This clonotype came up a few times. This rearrangement joins TRBV6-6 to TRBJ2-2; D possibly matches TRBD1 or TRBD2 (5 bases each). Germline-derived CDR1 and CDR2 are MNHNY and SVGAGI (reference sequence). This CDR3 has 13 amino acids. The CDR3 is CATGQGITGELFF. The CDR3 DNA follows: TGTGCTACGGGGCAGGGAATTACCGGGGAGCTGTTTTTT.

This rearrangement joins TRBV7-2 to TRBJ2-1, with D uncertain. V was clipped by 5 bases and J by 10 bases, with 15 bases between them. The CDR3 spans 13 residues. Germline CDR1 reads SGHTA; CDR2 reads FQGNSA. The CDR3 sequence is CASSLQKVKEQFF. DNA for the CDR3: TGTGCCAGCAGCCTACAAAAGGTGAAGGAGCAGTTCTTC.

This clonotype was counted between two and nine times. The chain employs TRBV5-5 and TRBJ2-1; TRBD1 aligns across 8 bases. V gave up 3 bases and J gave up 8 bases; unmatched junction bases: 7. The CDR3 totals 14 residues. Germline CDR1 is SGHKS and CDR2 is YYEKEE (reference sequence). As DNA, the CDR3 is TGTGCCAGCAGCTGGACAGGGACGATCGATGAGCAGTTCTTC. Encoded protein: CASSWTGTIDEQFF.